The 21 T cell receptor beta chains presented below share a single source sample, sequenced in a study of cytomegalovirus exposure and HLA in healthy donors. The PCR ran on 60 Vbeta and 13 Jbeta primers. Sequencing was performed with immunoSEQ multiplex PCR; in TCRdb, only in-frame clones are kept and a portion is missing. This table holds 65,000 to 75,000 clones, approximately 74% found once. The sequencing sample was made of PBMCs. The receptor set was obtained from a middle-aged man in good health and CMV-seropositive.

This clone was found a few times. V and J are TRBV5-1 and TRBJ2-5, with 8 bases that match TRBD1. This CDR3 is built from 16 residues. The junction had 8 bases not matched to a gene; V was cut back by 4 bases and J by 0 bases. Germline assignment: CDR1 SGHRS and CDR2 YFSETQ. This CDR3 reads CASSGTGETYQETQYF. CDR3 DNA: TGCGCCAGCAGCGGGACAGGAGAAACATACCAAGAGACCCAGTACTTC.

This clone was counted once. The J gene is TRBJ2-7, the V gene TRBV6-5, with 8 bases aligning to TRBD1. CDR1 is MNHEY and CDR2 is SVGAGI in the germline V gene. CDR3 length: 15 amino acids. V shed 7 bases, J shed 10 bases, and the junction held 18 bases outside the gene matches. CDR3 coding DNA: TGTGCCAGCACCCCTCTCCGGACAGGGAAGGAGGAACAGTACTTC. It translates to CASTPLRTGKEEQYF.

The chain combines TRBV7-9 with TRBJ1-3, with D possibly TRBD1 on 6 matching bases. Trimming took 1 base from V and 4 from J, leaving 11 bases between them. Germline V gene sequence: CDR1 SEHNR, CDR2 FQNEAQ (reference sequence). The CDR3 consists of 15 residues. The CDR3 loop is CASSLGQGNGNTIYF. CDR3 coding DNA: TGTGCCAGCAGCTTAGGGCAGGGGAACGGAAACACCATATATTTT.

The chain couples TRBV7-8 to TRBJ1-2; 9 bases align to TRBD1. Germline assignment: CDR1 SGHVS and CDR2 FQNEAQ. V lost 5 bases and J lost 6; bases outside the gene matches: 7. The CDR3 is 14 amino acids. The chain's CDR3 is CASSATGGVDGYTF. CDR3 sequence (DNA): TGTGCCAGCAGCGCAACAGGGGGCGTGGATGGCTACACCTTC.

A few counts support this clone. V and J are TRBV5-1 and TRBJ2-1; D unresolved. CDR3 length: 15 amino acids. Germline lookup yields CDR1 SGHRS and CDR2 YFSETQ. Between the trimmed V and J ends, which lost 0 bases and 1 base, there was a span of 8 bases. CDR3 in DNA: TGCGCCAGCAGCTTGGGGCAGACTTCCTACAATGAGCAGTTCTTC. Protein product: CASSLGQTSYNEQFF.

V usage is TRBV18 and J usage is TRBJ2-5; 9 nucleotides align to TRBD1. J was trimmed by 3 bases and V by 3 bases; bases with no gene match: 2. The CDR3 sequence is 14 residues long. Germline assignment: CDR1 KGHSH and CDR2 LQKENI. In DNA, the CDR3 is TGTGCCAGCTCACCGAGGACAGGGGAAGAGACCCAGTACTTC. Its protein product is CASSPRTGEETQYF.

As DNA, the CDR3 is TGCGCCAGCAGCTTCGACTCAGATACGCAGTATTTT. It encodes CASSFDSDTQYF. The chain carries TRBV5-1 and TRBJ2-3; D not certain. CDR1 and CDR2 (germline): SGHRS, YFSETQ. The ends were cut back, 2 bases at V and 4 bases at J, with 5 bases in the middle. CDR3 length equals 12 residues.

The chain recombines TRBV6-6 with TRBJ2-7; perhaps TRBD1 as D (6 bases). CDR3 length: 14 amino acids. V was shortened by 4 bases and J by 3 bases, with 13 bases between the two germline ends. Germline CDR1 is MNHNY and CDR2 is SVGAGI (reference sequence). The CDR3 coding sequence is TGTGCCAGCAGTTCCCTGACAGGAGACTACGAGCAGTACTTC. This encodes CASSSLTGDYEQYF.

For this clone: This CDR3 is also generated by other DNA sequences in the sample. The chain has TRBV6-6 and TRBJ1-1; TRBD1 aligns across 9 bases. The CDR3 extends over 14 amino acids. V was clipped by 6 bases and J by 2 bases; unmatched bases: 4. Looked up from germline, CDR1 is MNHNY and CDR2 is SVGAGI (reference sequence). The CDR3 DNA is TGTGCCAGCAGCCCTACAGGGGGCAACACTGAAGCTTTCTTT. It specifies CASSPTGGNTEAFF.

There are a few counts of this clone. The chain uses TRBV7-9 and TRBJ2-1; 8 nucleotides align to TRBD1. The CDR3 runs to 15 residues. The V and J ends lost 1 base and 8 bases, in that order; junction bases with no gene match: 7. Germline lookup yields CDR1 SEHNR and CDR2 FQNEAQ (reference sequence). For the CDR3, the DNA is TGTGCCAGCAGCTTAGAAGGGGCAGGGGGCGATGAGCAGTTCTTC. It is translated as CASSLEGAGGDEQFF.

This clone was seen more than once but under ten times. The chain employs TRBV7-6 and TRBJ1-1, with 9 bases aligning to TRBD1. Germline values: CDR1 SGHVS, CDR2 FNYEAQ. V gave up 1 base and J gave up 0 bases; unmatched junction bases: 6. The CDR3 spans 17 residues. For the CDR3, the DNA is TGTGCCAGCAGCTTAGGGCCCGGGACAGGGATGAACACTGAAGCTTTCTTT. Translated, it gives CASSLGPGTGMNTEAFF.

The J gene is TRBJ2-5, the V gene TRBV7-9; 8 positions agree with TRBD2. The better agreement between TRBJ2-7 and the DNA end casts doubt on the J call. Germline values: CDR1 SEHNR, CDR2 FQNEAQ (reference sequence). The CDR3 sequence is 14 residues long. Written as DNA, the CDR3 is TGTGCCAGCAGCTTTCCAGCGGGAGAACACGAGCAGTACTTC. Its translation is CASSFPAGEHEQYF.

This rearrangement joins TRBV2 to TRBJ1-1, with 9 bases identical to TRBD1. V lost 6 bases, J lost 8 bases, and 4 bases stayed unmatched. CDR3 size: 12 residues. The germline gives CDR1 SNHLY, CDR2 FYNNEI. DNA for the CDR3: TGTGCCAGCAGCCTTGGACAGGGGGAAGCTTTCTTT. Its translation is CASSLGQGEAFF.

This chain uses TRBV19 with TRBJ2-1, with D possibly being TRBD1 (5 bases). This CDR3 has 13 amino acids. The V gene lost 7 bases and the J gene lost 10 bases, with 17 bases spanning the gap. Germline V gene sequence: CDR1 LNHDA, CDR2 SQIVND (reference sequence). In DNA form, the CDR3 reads TGTGCCAGTAATAAGGATAGGGGATGGGAGCAGTTCTTC. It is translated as CASNKDRGWEQFF.

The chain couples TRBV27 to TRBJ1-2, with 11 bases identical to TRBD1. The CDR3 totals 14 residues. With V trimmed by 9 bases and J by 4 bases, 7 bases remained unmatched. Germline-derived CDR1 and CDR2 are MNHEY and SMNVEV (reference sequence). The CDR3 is CASGRTGGSYGYTF. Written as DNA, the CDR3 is TGTGCCAGTGGCCGGACAGGGGGCAGCTATGGCTACACCTTC.

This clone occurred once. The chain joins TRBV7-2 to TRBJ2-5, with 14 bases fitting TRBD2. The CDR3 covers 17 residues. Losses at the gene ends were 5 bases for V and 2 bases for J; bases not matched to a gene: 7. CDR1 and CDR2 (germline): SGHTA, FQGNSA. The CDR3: CASSPRTSGGFQETQYF. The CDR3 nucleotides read TGTGCCAGCAGCCCACGGACTAGCGGGGGGTTTCAAGAGACCCAGTACTTC.

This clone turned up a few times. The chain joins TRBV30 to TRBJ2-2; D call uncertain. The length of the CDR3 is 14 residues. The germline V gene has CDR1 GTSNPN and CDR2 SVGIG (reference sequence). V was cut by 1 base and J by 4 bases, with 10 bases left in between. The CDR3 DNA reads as TGTGCCTGGAGTGGAGTGTCGGGCACCGGGGAGCTGTTTTTT. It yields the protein CAWSGVSGTGELFF.

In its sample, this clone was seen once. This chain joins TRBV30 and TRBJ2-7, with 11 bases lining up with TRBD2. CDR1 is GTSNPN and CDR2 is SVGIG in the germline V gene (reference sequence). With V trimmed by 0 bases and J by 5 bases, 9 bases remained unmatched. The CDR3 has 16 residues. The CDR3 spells CAWSVQTSGTLHEQYF. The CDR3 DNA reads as TGTGCCTGGAGTGTACAGACTAGCGGGACCCTACACGAGCAGTACTTC.

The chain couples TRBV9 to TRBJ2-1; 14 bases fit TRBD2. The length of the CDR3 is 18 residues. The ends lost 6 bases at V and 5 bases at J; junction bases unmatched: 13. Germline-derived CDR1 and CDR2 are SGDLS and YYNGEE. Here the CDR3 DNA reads TGTGCCAGCACCTCACTGGGGACTAGCGGGAGTAGCCACAATGAGCAGTTCTTC. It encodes CASTSLGTSGSSHNEQFF.

DNA of the CDR3: TGTGCCAGCAGCTCGGAGGGGAAAAGCGCAGATACGCAGTATTTT. Protein: CASSSEGKSADTQYF. J is TRBJ2-3 and V is TRBV7-3, with D possibly being TRBD2 (6 bases). The V gene lost 4 bases and the J gene lost 4 bases, with 15 bases spanning the gap. CDR1 SGHTA and CDR2 FQGTGA come from the germline V gene. This CDR3 comprises 15 residues.

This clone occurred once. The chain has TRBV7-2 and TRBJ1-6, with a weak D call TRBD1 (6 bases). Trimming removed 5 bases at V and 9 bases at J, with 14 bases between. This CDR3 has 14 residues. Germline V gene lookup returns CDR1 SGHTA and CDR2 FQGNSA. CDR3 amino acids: CASSPGEWSSPLHF. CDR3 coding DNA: TGTGCCAGCAGCCCAGGGGAGTGGAGTTCACCCCTCCACTTT.